This is a list of T cell receptor beta chains from one sample in a study of blood T cells in healthy people across ages. TCRdb reprocessed the 5' RACE reads via MiXCR and lists one record per CDR3 protein. Of hundreds of thousands of distinct CDR3 sequences in the sample, roughly 20% were seen once. Input material: blood. The receptors come from a man between 65 and 79 years old in good health. The CDR3 runs from the conserved cysteine through the conserved F or W. Fields, in order: CDR3 protein, J gene, V gene.

CDR3aa: CASSKRTVSTDTQYF
j_gene: TRBJ2-3
v_gene: TRBV3-1

CDR3aa: CSVGATEAFF
j_gene: TRBJ1-1
v_gene: TRBV29-1

CDR3aa: CSAAGLAGPYNEQFF
j_gene: TRBJ2-1
v_gene: TRBV20-1

CDR3aa: CATQKGYVLGSLHF
j_gene: TRBJ1-6
v_gene: TRBV28

CDR3aa: CASSRDPGTTGELFF
j_gene: TRBJ2-2
v_gene: TRBV5-1

CDR3aa: CASSYPARGSQPEQYF
j_gene: TRBJ2-7
v_gene: TRBV6-2/TRBV6-3

CDR3aa: CASSLNGALDLSTDTQYF
j_gene: TRBJ2-3
v_gene: TRBV5-5

CDR3aa: CASSPTGRKDTQYF
j_gene: TRBJ2-3
v_gene: TRBV28

CDR3aa: CASSFLSLETQYF
j_gene: TRBJ2-5
v_gene: TRBV12-3/TRBV12-4

CDR3aa: CASSVDGGNAGELFF
j_gene: TRBJ2-2
v_gene: TRBV9

CDR3aa: CASSGGIETQYF
j_gene: TRBJ2-5
v_gene: TRBV2

CDR3aa: CASLPPSETNIQYF
j_gene: TRBJ2-4
v_gene: TRBV18

CDR3aa: CASNLGGNEQYF
j_gene: TRBJ2-7
v_gene: TRBV7-2

CDR3aa: CASSEGLGNTDTQYF
j_gene: TRBJ2-3
v_gene: TRBV7-3